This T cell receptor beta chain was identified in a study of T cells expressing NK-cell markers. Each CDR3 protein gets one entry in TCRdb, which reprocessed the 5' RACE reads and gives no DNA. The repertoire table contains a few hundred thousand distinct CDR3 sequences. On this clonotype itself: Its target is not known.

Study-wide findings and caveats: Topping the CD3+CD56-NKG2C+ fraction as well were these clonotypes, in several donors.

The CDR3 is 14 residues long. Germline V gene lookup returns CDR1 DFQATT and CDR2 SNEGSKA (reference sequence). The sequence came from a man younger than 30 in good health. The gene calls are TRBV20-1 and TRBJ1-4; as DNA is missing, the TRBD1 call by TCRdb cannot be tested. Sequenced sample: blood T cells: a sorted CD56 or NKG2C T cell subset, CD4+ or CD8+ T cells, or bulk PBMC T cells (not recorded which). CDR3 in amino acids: CSAPGPQISEKLFF.